The source of this T cell receptor (beta chain) is a study of technical replicates of blood from a few donors. This clone showed up just once. The V gene's germline CDR1 is SNHLY and CDR2 FYNNEI. This CDR3 has 14 residues. The V gene lost 5 bases and the J gene lost 0 bases, with 10 bases spanning the gap. Generated by immunoSEQ multiplex PCR, the TCRdb table keeps only in-frame clones and is missing some. The table has fewer than 90,000 clones, 94% seen once; the top ten hold more than 0.2%. This chain joins TRBV2 and TRBJ1-2; possible D gene TRBD1, 5 bases. Material: T cells isolated from PBMCs. This receptor was identified in a human donor in good health. This CDR3 is CASSRQWTNYGYTF. The DNA of the CDR3 is TGTGCCAGCAGTCGACAGTGGACTAACTATGGCTACACCTTC.